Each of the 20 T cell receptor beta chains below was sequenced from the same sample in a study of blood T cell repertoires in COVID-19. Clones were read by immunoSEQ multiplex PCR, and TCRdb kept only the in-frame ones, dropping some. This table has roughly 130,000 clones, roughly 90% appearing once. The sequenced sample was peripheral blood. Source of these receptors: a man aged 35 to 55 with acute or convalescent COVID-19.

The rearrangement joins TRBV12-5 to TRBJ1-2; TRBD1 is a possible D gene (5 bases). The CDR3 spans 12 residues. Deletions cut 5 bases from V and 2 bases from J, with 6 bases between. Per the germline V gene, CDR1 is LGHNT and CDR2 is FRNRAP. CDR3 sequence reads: CASGAGNYGYTF. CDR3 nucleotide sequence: TGTGCTAGTGGTGCAGGGAACTATGGCTACACCTTC.

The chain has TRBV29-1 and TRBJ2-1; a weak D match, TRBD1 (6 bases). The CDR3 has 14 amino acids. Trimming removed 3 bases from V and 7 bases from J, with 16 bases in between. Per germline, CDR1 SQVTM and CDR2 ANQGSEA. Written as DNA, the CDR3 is TGCAGCGTTGAGGGGGCGCCTGTGGGGAATGAGCAGTTCTTC. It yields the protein CSVEGAPVGNEQFF.

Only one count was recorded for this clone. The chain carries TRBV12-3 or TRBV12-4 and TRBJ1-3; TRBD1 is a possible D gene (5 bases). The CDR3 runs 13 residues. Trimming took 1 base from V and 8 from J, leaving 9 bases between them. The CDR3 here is CASSLEDTDTIYF. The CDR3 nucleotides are TGTGCCAGCAGTTTAGAGGACACAGACACCATATATTTT.

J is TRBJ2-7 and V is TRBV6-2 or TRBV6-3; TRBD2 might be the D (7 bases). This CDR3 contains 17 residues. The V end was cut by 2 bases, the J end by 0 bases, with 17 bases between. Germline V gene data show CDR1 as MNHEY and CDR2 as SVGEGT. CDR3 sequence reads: CASSYLPGRGISYEQYF. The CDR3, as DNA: TGTGCCAGCAGTTACCTCCCGGGGAGGGGGATCTCCTACGAGCAGTACTTC.

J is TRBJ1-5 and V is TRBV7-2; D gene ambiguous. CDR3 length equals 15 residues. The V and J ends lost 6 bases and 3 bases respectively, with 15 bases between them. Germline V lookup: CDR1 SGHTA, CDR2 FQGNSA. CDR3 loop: CASSVDGQANQPQHF. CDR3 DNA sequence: TGTGCCAGCAGTGTAGATGGGCAGGCCAATCAGCCCCAGCATTTT.

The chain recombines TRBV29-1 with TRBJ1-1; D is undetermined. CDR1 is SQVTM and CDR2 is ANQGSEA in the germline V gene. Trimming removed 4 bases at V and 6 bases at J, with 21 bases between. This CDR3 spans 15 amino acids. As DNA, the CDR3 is TGCAGCGTTGTGATTTGGGCGCTGGGTGAGCCTGAAGCTTTCTTT. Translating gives CSVVIWALGEPEAFF.

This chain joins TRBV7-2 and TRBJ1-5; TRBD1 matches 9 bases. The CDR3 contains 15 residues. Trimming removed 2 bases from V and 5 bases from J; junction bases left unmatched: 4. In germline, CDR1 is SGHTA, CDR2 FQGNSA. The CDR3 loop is CASSLSTGGHQPQHF. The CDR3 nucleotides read TGTGCCAGCAGCTTATCAACAGGGGGCCATCAGCCCCAGCATTTT.

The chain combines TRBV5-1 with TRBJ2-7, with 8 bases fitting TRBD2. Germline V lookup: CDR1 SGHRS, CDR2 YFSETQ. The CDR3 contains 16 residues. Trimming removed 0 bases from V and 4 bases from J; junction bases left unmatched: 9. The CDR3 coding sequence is TGCGCCAGCAGCTTGGAGACTAGCGCTAGCCGGTACGAGCAGTACTTC. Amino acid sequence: CASSLETSASRYEQYF.

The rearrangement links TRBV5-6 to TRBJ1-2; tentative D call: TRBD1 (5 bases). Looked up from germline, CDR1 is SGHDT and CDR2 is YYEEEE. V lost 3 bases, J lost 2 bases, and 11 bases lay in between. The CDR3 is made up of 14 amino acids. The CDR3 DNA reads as TGTGCCAGCAGCTCAGGGATTCTAAACTATGGCTACACCTTC. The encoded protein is CASSSGILNYGYTF.

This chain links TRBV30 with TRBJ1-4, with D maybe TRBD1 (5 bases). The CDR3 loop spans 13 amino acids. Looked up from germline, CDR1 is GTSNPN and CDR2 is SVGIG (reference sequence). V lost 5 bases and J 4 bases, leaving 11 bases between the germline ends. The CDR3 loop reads CAWGAPGNEKLFF. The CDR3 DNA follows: TGTGCCTGGGGGGCCCCAGGTAATGAAAAACTGTTTTTT.

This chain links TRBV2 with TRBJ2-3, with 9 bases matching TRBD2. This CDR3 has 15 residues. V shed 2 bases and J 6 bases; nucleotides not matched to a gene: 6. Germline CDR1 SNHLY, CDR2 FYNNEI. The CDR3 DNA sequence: TGTGCCAGCAGTGAAATGACTAGCGGCGGGGATACGCAGTATTTT. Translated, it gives CASSEMTSGGDTQYF.

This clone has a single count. The CDR3 DNA reads TGTGCCAGTAGTCCCCGGGACAGGGGGTTCAGTGGCTACACCTTC. The encoded protein is CASSPRDRGFSGYTF. This sequence joins TRBV19 and TRBJ1-2, with 11 bases fitting TRBD1. In germline, CDR1 is LNHDA, CDR2 SQIVND (reference sequence). The CDR3 consists of 15 residues. V shed 5 bases and J 7 bases; nucleotides not matched to a gene: 9.

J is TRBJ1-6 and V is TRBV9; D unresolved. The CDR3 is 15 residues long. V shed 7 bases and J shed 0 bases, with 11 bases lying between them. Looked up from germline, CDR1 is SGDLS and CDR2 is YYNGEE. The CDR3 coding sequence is TGTGCCAGCTCCCTAGGCGTCTCCTATAATTCACCCCTCCACTTT. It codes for CASSLGVSYNSPLHF.

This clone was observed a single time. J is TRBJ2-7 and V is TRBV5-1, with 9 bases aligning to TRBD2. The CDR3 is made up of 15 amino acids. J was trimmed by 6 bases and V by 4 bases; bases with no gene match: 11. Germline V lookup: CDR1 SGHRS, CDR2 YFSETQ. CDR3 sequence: CASSPLAGESGEQYF. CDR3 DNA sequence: TGCGCCAGCAGCCCATTAGCGGGAGAATCGGGCGAGCAGTACTTC.

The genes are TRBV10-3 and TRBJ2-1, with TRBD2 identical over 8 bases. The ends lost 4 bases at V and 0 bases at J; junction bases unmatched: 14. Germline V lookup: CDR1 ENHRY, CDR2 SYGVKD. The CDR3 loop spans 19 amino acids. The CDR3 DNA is TGTGCCATCAGTGCCCGCCGGGGGGGTAGCGGAAGCTCCTACAATGAGCAGTTCTTC. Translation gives CAISARRGGSGSSYNEQFF.

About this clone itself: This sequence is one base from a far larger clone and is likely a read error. Written as DNA, the CDR3 is TGTGCCAGCAGCCCGGACATGAACACTGAAGCTTTCTTT. Amino acids: CASSPDMNTEAFF. V usage is TRBV7-9 and J usage is TRBJ1-1, with D tentatively TRBD1 (5 bases). Between the trimmed V and J ends, which lost 5 bases and 0 bases, there was a span of 7 bases. The CDR3 has 13 amino acids. Germline V gene lookup returns CDR1 SEHNR and CDR2 FQNEAQ (reference sequence).

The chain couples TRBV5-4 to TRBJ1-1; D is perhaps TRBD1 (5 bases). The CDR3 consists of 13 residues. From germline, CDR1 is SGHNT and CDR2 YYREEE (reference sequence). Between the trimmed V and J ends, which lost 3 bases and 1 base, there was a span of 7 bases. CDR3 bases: TGTGCCAGCAGCTGGGGCTGGAACACTGAAGCTTTCTTT. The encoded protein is CASSWGWNTEAFF.

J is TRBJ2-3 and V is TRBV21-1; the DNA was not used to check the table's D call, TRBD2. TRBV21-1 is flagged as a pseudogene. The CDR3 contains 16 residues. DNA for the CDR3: TGTGCCAGCAGCAAAGAGCTTCCCGAGGGCACAGATACGCAGTATTTT. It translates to CASSKELPEGTDTQYF.

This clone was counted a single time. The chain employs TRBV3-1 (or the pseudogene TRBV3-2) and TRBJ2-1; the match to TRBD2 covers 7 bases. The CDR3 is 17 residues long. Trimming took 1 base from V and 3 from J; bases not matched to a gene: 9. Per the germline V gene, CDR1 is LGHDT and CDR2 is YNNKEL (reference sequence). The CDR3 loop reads CASSQGKHAGVYNEQFF. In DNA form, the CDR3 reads TGTGCCAGCAGCCAAGGAAAGCACGCGGGAGTCTACAATGAGCAGTTCTTC.

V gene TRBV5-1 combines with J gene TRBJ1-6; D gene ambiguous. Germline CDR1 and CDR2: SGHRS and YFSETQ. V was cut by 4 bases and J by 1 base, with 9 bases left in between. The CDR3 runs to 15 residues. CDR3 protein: CASSRGMSYNSPLHF. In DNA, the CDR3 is TGCGCCAGCAGCCGAGGGATGTCCTATAATTCACCCCTCCACTTT.